The clone carrying this TCR beta chain was seen just once. V lost 7 bases and J lost 2; bases outside the gene matches: 8. The CDR3 has 16 amino acids. CDR1 MDHEN and CDR2 SYDVKM come from the germline V gene. This record comes from a study of blood T cell repertoires in COVID-19. Turning to the study itself: Nucleic acid was either cDNA or gDNA, and it came from T cells, B-cell-depleted T cells, or PBMCs.

A Seattle source enrolled patients during active infection and followed them longitudinally. Methods used by the authors: Nucleated cell counts were estimated from reference gene primer amplification. Using immunoSEQ multiplex PCR, the repertoire was profiled, and TCRdb retains in-frame clones only, with some absent. The V and J calls and clone size were taken over from that table, and D and trimming were inferred from the DNA. This sample has around 75,000 clones, with 75% to 90% found just once. The sample comprised peripheral blood. The clonotype comes from a man aged 50 or older with COVID-19, enrolled during active disease. The chain links TRBV28 to TRBJ1-1; 12 nucleotides match TRBD1. CDR3 region: CASNRPGQGANTEAFF. The CDR3 DNA reads TGTGCCAGCAACCGGCCGGGACAGGGGGCTAACACTGAAGCTTTCTTT.